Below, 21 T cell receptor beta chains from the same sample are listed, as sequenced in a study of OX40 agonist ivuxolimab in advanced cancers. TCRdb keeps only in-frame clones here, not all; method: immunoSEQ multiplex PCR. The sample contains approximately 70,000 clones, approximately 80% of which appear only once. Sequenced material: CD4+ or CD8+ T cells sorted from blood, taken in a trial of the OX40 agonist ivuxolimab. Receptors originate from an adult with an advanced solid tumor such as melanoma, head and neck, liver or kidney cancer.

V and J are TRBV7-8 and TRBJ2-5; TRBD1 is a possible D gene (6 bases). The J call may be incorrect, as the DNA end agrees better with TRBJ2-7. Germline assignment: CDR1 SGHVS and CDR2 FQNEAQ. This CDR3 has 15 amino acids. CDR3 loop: CASSRGGGSSYEQYF. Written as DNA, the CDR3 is TGTGCCAGCAGTCGGGGTGGGGGCTCTTCCTACGAGCAGTACTTC.

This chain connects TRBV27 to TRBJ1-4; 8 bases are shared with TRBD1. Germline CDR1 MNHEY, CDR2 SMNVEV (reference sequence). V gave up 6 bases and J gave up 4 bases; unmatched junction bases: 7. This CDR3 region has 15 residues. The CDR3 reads CASRPTGGVNEKLFF. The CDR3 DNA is TGTGCCAGCAGGCCCACAGGGGGGGTTAATGAAAAACTGTTTTTT.

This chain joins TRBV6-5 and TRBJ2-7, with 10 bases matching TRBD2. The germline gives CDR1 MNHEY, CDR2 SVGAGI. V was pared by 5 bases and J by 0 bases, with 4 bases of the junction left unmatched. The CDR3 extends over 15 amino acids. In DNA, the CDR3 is TGTGCCAGCAGTACTAGCGGGGCCTTCTCCTACGAGCAGTACTTC. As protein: CASSTSGAFSYEQYF.

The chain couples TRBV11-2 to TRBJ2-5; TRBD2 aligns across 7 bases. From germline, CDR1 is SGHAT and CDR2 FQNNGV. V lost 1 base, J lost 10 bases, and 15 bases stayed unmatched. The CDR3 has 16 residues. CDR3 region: CASSLALGRLRVFQYF. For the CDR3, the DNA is TGTGCCAGCAGCTTAGCCCTCGGGAGGCTACGAGTGTTCCAGTACTTC.

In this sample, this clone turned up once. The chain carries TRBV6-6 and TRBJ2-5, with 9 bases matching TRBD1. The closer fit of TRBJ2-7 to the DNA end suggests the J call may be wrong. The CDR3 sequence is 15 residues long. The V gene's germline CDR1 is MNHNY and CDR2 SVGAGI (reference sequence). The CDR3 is CASTISGTGPYEQYF. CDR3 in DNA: TGTGCCAGCACCATCTCCGGGACAGGGCCCTACGAGCAGTACTTC.

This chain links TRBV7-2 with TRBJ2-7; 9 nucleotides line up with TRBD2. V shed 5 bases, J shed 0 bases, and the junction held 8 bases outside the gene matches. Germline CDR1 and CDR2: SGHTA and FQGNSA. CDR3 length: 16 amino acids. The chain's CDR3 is CASSAEAGGLSYEQYF. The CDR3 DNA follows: TGTGCCAGCAGCGCCGAAGCGGGGGGACTCTCCTACGAGCAGTACTTC. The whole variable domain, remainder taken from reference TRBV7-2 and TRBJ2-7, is GAGVSQSPSNKVTEKGKDVELRCDPISGHTALYWYRQSLGQGLEFLIYFQGNSAPDKSGLPSDRFSAERTGGSVSTLTIQRTQQEDSAVYLCASSAEAGGLSYEQYFGPGTRLTVT.

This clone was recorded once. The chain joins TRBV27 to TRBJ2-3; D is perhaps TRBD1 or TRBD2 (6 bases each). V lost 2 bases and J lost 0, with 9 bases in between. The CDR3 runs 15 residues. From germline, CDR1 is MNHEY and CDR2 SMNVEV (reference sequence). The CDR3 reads CASSLRGASTDTQYF. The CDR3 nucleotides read TGTGCCAGCAGTTTAAGGGGGGCGAGCACAGATACGCAGTATTTT.

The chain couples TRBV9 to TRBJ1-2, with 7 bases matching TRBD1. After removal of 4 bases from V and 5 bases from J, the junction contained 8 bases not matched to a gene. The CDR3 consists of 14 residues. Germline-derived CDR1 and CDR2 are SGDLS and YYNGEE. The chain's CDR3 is CASSPQGGVYGYTF. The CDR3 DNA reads TGTGCCAGCAGCCCCCAGGGGGGCGTATATGGCTACACCTTC.

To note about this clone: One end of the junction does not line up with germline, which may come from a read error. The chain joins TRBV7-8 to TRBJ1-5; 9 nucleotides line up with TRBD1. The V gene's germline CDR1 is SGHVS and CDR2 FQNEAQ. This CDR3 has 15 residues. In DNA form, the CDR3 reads TGTGCCAGCAGGTTAGGGACAGGGAGCAATCAGCCCCAGCATTTT. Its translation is CASRLGTGSNQPQHF.

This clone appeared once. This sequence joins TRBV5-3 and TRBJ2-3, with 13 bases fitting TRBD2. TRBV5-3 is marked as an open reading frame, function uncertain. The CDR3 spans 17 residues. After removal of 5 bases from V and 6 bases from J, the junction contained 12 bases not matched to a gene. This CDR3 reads CARRARLAGGTGDTQYF. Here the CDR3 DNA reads TGTGCCAGAAGGGCTAGACTAGCGGGGGGCACAGGGGATACGCAGTATTTT.

CDR3 region: CASSSNRPSYNEQFF. The CDR3 coding sequence is TGTGCCAGTAGTTCAAACAGGCCCTCCTACAATGAGCAGTTCTTC. The chain carries TRBV19 and TRBJ2-1; TRBD1 might be the D (5 bases). The length of the CDR3 is 15 residues. The germline V and J ends were trimmed by 5 bases and 0 bases, with 11 bases remaining between them. Germline V lookup: CDR1 LNHDA, CDR2 SQIVND (reference sequence).

The CDR3 loop is CASSLALTHVAYEQYF. CDR3 nucleotides: TGTGCCAGCAGCTTGGCCCTGACACATGTCGCCTACGAGCAGTACTTC. The rearrangement links TRBV5-4 to TRBJ2-7, with unresolved D. In germline, CDR1 is SGHNT, CDR2 YYREEE (reference sequence). CDR3 length: 16 amino acids. The V end lost 0 bases, the J end lost 2 bases, and 15 bases lay between the germline ends.

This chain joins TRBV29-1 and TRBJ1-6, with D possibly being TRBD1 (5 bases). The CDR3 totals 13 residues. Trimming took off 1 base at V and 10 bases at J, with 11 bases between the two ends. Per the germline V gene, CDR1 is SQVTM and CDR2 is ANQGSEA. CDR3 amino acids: CSVEVGVGSPLHF. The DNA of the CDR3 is TGCAGCGTTGAAGTGGGGGTAGGCTCACCCCTCCACTTT.

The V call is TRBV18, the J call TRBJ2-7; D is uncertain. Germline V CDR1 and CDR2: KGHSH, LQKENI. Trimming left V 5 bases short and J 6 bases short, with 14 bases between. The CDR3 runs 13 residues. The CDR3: CASSNLLSPEQYF. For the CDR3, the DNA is TGTGCCAGCTCAAATCTACTCAGCCCCGAGCAGTACTTC.

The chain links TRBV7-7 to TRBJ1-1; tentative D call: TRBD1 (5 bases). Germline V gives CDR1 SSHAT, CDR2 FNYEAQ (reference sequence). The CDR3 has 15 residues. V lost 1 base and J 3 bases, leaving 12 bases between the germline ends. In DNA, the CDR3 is TGTGCCAGCAGCTTAGATGGGGGAAGGGACACTGAAGCTTTCTTT. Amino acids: CASSLDGGRDTEAFF.

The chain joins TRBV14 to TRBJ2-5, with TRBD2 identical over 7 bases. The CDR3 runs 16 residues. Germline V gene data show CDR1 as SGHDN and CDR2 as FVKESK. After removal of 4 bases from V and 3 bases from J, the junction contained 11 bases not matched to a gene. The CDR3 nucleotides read TGTGCCAGCAGCCCCCTCGTAGGGAGGGGCGAAGAGACCCAGTACTTC. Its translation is CASSPLVGRGEETQYF.

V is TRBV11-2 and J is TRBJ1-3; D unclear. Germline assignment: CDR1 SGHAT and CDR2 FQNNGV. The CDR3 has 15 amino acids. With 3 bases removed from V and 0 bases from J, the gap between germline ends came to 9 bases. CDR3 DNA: TGTGCCAGCAGCTTGATCGCGGGCTCTGGAAACACCATATATTTT. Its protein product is CASSLIAGSGNTIYF.

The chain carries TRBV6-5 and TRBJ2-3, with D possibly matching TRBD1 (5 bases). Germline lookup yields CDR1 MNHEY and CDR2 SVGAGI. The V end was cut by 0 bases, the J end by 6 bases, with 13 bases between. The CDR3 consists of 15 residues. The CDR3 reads CASSYSTDPRDTQYF. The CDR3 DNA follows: TGTGCCAGCAGTTACTCGACAGACCCCAGGGATACGCAGTATTTT.

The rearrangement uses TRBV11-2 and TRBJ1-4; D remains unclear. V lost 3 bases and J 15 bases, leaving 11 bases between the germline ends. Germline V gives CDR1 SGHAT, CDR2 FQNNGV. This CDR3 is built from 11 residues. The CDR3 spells CASSLDGEMFF. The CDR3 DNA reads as TGTGCCAGCAGCTTGGACGGGGAAATGTTTTTT.

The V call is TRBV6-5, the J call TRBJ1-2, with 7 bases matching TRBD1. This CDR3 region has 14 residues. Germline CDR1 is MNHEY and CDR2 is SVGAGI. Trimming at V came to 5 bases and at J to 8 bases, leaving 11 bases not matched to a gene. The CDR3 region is CASSHNDRASGYTF. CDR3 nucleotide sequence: TGTGCCAGCAGTCACAACGACAGGGCGTCGGGCTACACCTTC.

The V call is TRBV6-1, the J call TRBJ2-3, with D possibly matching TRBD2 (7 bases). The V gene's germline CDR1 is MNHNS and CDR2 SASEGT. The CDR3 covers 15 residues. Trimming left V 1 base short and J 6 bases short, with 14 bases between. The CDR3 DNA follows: TGTGCCAGCAGTGAAGAGTGGGGGGGCCCTGATACGCAGTATTTT. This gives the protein CASSEEWGGPDTQYF.